This passage covers 24 T cell receptor beta chains from one sample sequenced in a study of T-cell reconstitution after alpha-beta-depleted transplantation in children (dated by TCRdb to 2016 to 2017). Preparation of the library involved PCR. Sequencing instrument: Illumina HiSeq 2500. Molecular barcoding was employed in the preparation of TCR libraries, with unique molecular identifiers being used to normalize TCRbeta repertoire quantification. TCRdb handled the public reads itself, with Q25 trimming in fastp and clone calling in MiXCR, and kept productive beta chains. Here each entry gathers all rows of one CDR3 protein and keeps the most common genes and DNA. The sample table holds roughly 6,000 distinct CDR3 sequences, of which 15% to 17% were seen once. Approximately 84% of the sample is held by the ten biggest clonotypes. The treatment or condition label here, explained by the study, means: allogeneic hematopoietic cell transplantation with graft depleted of TCRalphabeta T cells and CD19 B cells.

The material sequenced was PBMCs, mostly from graft donor cells, taken 180 days after TCRalphabeta/CD19-depleted stem cell transplant. The receptors were sampled from a patient aged 2-10 years who had a stem cell transplant for inherited bone marrow failure, so the T cells may come from the graft donor.

At least ten counts were recorded for this clonotype. This rearrangement joins TRBV7-2 to TRBJ2-7; 9 bases map to TRBD2. The V gene's germline CDR1 is SGHTA and CDR2 FQGNSA. The CDR3 runs to 15 residues. The V gene end was trimmed by 5 bases and the J gene end by 6 bases; junction bases not matched to a gene: 11. CDR3 residues: CASSPRGAGGPEQYF. CDR3 DNA: TGTGCCAGCAGCCCAAGGGGAGCGGGAGGCCCCGAGCAGTACTTC.

This clonotype came up many times. V is TRBV29-1 and J is TRBJ1-1; a weak D match, TRBD1 (5 bases). The CDR3 has 11 residues. V lost 7 bases to trimming and J lost 4 bases, with 10 bases between them. The germline gives CDR1 SQVTM, CDR2 ANQGSEA. CDR3 coding DNA: TGCAGCGGATCAGGGTTCACTGAAGCTTTCTTT. Protein product: CSGSGFTEAFF.

Ten or more counts support this clonotype. CDR3 in amino acids: CASSLLSYEQYF. The CDR3 region has the DNA TGTGCCAGCAGTTTACTAAGCTACGAGCAGTACTTC. The chain carries TRBV12-3 or TRBV12-4 and TRBJ2-7; D gene unclear. V shed 2 bases and J shed 3 bases, with 5 bases lying between them. This CDR3 comprises 12 residues.

Many counts were recorded for this clonotype. This chain links TRBV11-2 with TRBJ1-1; TRBD1 aligns across 12 bases. Per germline, CDR1 SGHAT and CDR2 FQNNGV. This CDR3 region has 19 residues. Trimming took 2 bases from V and 4 from J; bases not matched to a gene: 14. The CDR3 DNA is TGTGCCAGCAGCTTATATCTCGTGGGACAGGGGGCGCGGGGCACTGAAGCTTTCTTT. This sequence encodes CASSLYLVGQGARGTEAFF.

This clonotype was recorded many times. In nucleotides, the CDR3 is TGCAGCGTTGAGGGACAGGGGGTGTACGAGCAGTACTTC. This gives the protein CSVEGQGVYEQYF. This chain joins TRBV29-1 and TRBJ2-7; TRBD1 agrees at 11 bases. The V gene end was trimmed by 3 bases and the J gene end by 4 bases; junction bases not matched to a gene: 2. This CDR3 spans 13 amino acids. Germline lookup yields CDR1 SQVTM and CDR2 ANQGSEA.

This clonotype was seen at least ten times. This chain joins TRBV25-1 and TRBJ2-7; D remains unclear. V was clipped by 8 bases and J by 9 bases, with 29 bases between them. The germline V gene encodes CDR1 MGHDK and CDR2 SYGVNS. The CDR3 covers 16 residues. DNA of the CDR3: TGTGCCAGCCCCTTTGTGTCCCCCCGGGCCCCTATTTGGCAGTACTTC. Translated: CASPFVSPRAPIWQYF.

J is TRBJ2-5 and V is TRBV12-3 or TRBV12-4; D is undetermined. Trimming shortened V by 2 bases and J by 2 bases, and 9 bases separated the two germline ends. CDR3 size: 14 residues. In DNA form, the CDR3 reads TGTGCCAGCAGTTTATCCCCATGGCAAGAGACCCAGTACTTC. It encodes CASSLSPWQETQYF.

This clonotype was counted ten times or more. The chain carries TRBV7-6 and TRBJ2-5; D gene ambiguous. The CDR3 is 13 amino acids. Deletions cut 3 bases from V and 5 bases from J, with 10 bases between. In germline, CDR1 is SGHVS, CDR2 FNYEAQ. CDR3: CASSFSGWETQYF. CDR3 bases: TGTGCCAGCAGCTTTTCCGGCTGGGAGACCCAGTACTTC. The variable domain in full, completed from reference TRBV7-6 and TRBJ2-5, reads GAGVSQSPRYKVTKRGQDVALRCDPISGHVSLYWYRQALGQGPEFLTYFNYEAQQDKSGLPNDRFSAERPEGSISTLTIQRTEQRDSAMYRCASSFSGWETQYFGPGTRLLVL.

Worth noting for this clonotype: One end of the junction fails to match germline, which may point to a read error. V usage is TRBV7-9 and J usage is TRBJ2-5; D might be TRBD2 (5 bases). The CDR3 length is 15 residues. Germline CDR1 reads SEHNR; CDR2 reads FQNEAQ (reference sequence). The CDR3 reads CASFGVAGGGETQYF. The CDR3 DNA reads TGTGCCAGCTTCGGGGTAGCAGGAGGAGGAGAGACCCAATACTTC.

The sample holds many counts of this clonotype. CDR3 protein: CASSYSSSGGASTGELFF. As DNA, the CDR3 is TGTGCCAGCAGTTACTCGAGCTCAGGGGGCGCGAGCACCGGGGAGCTGTTTTTT. The chain uses TRBV6-5 and TRBJ2-2; 8 bases fit TRBD1. The CDR3 runs 18 residues. Germline lookup yields CDR1 MNHEY and CDR2 SVGAGI. The V and J ends lost 0 bases and 4 bases, in that order; junction bases with no gene match: 10.

This clonotype was seen at least ten times. This chain links TRBV18 with TRBJ2-7, with D perhaps matching TRBD1 (5 bases). In germline, CDR1 is KGHSH, CDR2 LQKENI. V was trimmed by 5 bases and J by 0 bases, leaving 11 bases between them. The CDR3 has 14 amino acids. The CDR3, as DNA: TGTGCCAGCTCATCGAGACAGAGCTCCTACGAGCAGTACTTC. Translating it yields CASSSRQSSYEQYF.

This clonotype was observed many times. The gene calls are TRBV6-1 and TRBJ2-3; TRBD2 matches at 10 bases. Looked up from germline, CDR1 is MNHNS and CDR2 is SASEGT. V shed 6 bases and J 8 bases; nucleotides not matched to a gene: 8. The CDR3 totals 14 residues. The CDR3 DNA follows: TGTGCCAGCAGCGTAGCGGGAGGTGCTCGTACGCAGTATTTT. This gives the protein CASSVAGGARTQYF.

In this sample, this clonotype turned up a few times. The chain uses TRBV7-9 and TRBJ1-1; a weak D match, TRBD1 (6 bases). The CDR3 extends over 16 amino acids. V gave up 5 bases and J gave up 1 base, with 17 bases separating them. Germline-derived CDR1 and CDR2 are SEHNR and FQNEAQ (reference sequence). CDR3 DNA sequence: TGTGCCAGCAGCCCTAATAACTTGGACAGGAACACTGAAGCTTTCTTT. Encoded protein: CASSPNNLDRNTEAFF.

This clonotype occurred many times. V and J are TRBV20-1 and TRBJ2-7, with D maybe TRBD1 (6 bases). The germline V gene encodes CDR1 DFQATT and CDR2 SNEGSKA (reference sequence). V was trimmed by 4 bases and J by 7 bases, leaving 20 bases between them. This CDR3 region has 14 residues. The CDR3 protein is CSAMGSQGRYEQYF. In DNA form, the CDR3 reads TGCAGTGCTATGGGCAGTCAGGGGCGCTATGAGCAGTACTTC.

This clonotype was counted ten times or more. CDR3 sequence (DNA): TGCGCCAGCAGCTTACTTTATTACACCGGGGAGCTGTTTTTT. Amino acid sequence: CASSLLYYTGELFF. The chain combines TRBV5-1 with TRBJ2-2; no reliable D call. Trimming removed 2 bases at V and 3 bases at J, with 8 bases between. Per germline, CDR1 SGHRS and CDR2 YFSETQ. This CDR3 is 14 amino acids long.

This clonotype was seen many times. V usage is TRBV6-2 or TRBV6-3 and J usage is TRBJ2-7; TRBD1 aligns across 8 bases. Germline CDR1 is MNHEY and CDR2 is SVGEGT. V shed 6 bases, J shed 2 bases, and the junction held 6 bases outside the gene matches. The CDR3 runs to 14 residues. The CDR3 is CASSTPGGAYEQYF. The CDR3 DNA is TGTGCCAGCAGCACTCCAGGGGGCGCCTACGAGCAGTACTTC.

This clonotype appeared many times. The chain links TRBV29-1 to TRBJ2-1, with 9 bases lining up with TRBD2. The germline gives CDR1 SQVTM, CDR2 ANQGSEA. The junction had 1 base not matched to a gene; V was cut back by 5 bases and J by 2 bases. This CDR3 is built from 13 residues. DNA of the CDR3: TGCAGCGTTAGCGGGAGGACCTACAATGAGCAGTTCTTC. Amino acids: CSVSGRTYNEQFF.

This clonotype is labeled medium-sized. The chain recombines TRBV4-1 with TRBJ2-5; 10 bases are a match to TRBD1. Germline CDR1 is MGHRA and CDR2 is YSYEKL. V was clipped by 3 bases and J by 5 bases; unmatched bases: 3. This CDR3 region has 14 residues. CDR3 sequence (DNA): TGCGCCAGCAGCCAGTCGGACAGGGGGGAGACCCAGTACTTC. This codes for CASSQSDRGETQYF.

This clonotype showed up many times. V is TRBV5-6 and J is TRBJ2-5, with D hard to call. Germline CDR1 is SGHDT and CDR2 is YYEEEE. This CDR3 contains 15 residues. Trimming pared 0 bases from V and 5 bases from J, leaving 14 bases between. CDR3 sequence (DNA): TGTGCCAGCAGCTTGGTTGCAGCTGGTCGGGAGACCCAGTACTTC. The encoded protein is CASSLVAAGRETQYF.

At least ten counts were recorded for this clonotype. This rearrangement joins TRBV20-1 to TRBJ1-1; 9 bases fit TRBD1. The J segment lost 10 bases and the V segment lost 0 bases, leaving 3 bases of the junction unmatched. The CDR3 length is 12 residues. Per germline, CDR1 DFQATT and CDR2 SNEGSKA (reference sequence). This CDR3 is CSARERQGGAFF. Here the CDR3 DNA reads TGCAGTGCTAGAGAGCGACAGGGGGGAGCTTTCTTT.

This clonotype has a count of ten or more. The chain recombines TRBV4-3 with TRBJ2-1; 7 bases fit TRBD2. Germline V CDR1 and CDR2: LGHNA, YSLEER. After removal of 1 base from V and 1 base from J, the junction contained 1 base not matched to a gene. The CDR3 contains 15 residues. CDR3 residues: CASSQAGRSYNEQFF. The CDR3 nucleotides read TGCGCCAGCAGCCAAGCCGGGAGGTCCTACAATGAGCAGTTCTTC.

This clonotype has ten or more counts. This chain uses TRBV12-3 or TRBV12-4 with TRBJ2-3, with 9 bases matching TRBD1. V lost 5 bases, J lost 3 bases, and 9 bases stayed unmatched. The length of the CDR3 is 16 residues. The CDR3 sequence is CASSPTGQGRTDTQYF. The CDR3 DNA reads as TGTGCCAGCAGTCCCACCGGACAGGGGAGGACAGATACGCAGTATTTT.

This clonotype has a count of ten or more. The chain links TRBV24-1 to TRBJ2-7, with 11 bases that match TRBD1. This CDR3 is built from 20 residues. The J segment lost 0 bases and the V segment lost 3 bases, leaving 15 bases of the junction unmatched. Per germline, CDR1 KGHDR and CDR2 SFDVKD. CDR3 DNA: TGTGCCACCAGTGATCCTAGGACAGGGGGCGAGCGGGGACCCTCCTACGAGCAGTACTTC. Translated, it gives CATSDPRTGGERGPSYEQYF.

Many counts were recorded for this clonotype. This chain uses TRBV5-1 with TRBJ2-5; D uncertain. The germline gives CDR1 SGHRS, CDR2 YFSETQ. The CDR3 is made up of 11 amino acids. Between the trimmed V and J ends, which lost 0 bases and 5 bases, there was a span of 2 bases. The CDR3 sequence: CASSLAETQYF. As DNA, the CDR3 is TGCGCCAGCAGCTTGGCCGAGACCCAGTACTTC.